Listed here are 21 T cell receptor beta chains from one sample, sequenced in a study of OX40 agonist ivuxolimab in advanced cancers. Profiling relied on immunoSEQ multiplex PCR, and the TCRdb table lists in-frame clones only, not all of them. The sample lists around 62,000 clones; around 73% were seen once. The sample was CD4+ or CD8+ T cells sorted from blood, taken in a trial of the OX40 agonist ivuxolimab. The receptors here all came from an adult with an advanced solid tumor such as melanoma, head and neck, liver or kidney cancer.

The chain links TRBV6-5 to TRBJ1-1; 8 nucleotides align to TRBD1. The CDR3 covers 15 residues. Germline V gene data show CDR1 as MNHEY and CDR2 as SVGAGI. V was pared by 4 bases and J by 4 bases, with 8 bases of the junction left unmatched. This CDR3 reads CASSSLPTGGTEAFF. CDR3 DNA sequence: TGTGCCAGCAGTTCCTTGCCAACAGGGGGCACTGAAGCTTTCTTT.

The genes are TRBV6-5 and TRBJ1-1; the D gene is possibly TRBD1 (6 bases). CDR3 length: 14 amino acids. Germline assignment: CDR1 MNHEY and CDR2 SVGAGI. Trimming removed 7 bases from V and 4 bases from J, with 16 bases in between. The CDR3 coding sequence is TGTGCCAGCACCGAAACAGGGCTGCCCACTGAAGCTTTCTTT. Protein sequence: CASTETGLPTEAFF.

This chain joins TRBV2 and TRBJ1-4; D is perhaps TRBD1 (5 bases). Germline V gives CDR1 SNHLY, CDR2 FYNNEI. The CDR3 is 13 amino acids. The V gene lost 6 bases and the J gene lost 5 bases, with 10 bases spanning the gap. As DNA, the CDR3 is TGTGCCAGCAGACGGGACGGAAATGAAAAACTGTTTTTT. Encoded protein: CASRRDGNEKLFF.

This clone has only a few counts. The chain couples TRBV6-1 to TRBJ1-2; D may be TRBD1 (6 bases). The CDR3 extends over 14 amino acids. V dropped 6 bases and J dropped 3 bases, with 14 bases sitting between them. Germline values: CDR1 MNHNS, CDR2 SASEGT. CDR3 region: CASRWPGGDYGYTF. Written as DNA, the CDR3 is TGTGCCAGCAGGTGGCCGGGGGGCGACTATGGCTACACCTTC.

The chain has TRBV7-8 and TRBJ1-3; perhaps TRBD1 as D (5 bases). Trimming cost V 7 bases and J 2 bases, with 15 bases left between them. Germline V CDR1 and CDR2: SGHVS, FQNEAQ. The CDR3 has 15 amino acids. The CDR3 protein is CASTPGGTPGNTIYF. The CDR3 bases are TGTGCCAGCACCCCGGGAGGGACGCCTGGAAACACCATATATTTT.

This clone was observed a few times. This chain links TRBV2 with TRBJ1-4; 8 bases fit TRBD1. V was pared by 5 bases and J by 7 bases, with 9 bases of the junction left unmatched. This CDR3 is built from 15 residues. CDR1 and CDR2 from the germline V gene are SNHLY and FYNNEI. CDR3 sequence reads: CASSRRTGLGEKLFF. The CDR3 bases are TGTGCCAGCAGTCGACGGACAGGGCTGGGTGAAAAACTGTTTTTT.

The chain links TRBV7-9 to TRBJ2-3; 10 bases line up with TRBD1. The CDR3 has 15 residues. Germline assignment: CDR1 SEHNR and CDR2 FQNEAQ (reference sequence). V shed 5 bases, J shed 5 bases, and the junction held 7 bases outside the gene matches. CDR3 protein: CASSPRQGARDTQYF. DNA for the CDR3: TGTGCCAGCAGCCCACGACAGGGGGCGAGAGATACGCAGTATTTT.

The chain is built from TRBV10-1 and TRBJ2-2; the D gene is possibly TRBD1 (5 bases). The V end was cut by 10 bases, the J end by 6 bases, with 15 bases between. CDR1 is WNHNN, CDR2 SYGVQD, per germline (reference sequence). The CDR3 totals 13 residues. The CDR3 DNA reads TGCGCCACCTCCCGGGCAGGGCCCGGGGAGCTGTTTTTT. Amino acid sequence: CATSRAGPGELFF.

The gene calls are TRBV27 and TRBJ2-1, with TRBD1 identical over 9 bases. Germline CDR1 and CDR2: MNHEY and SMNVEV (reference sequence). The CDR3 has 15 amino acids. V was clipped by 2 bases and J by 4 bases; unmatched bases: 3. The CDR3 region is CASSLPGQGYNEQFF. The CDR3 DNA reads TGTGCCAGCAGTTTACCAGGACAGGGGTACAATGAGCAGTTCTTC.

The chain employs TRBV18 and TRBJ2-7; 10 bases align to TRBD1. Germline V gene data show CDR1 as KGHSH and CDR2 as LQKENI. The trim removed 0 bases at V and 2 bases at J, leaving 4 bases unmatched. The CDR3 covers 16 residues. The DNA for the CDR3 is TGTGCCAGCTCACCACCTGTGGGGACAGGGGCCTACGAGCAGTACTTC. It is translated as CASSPPVGTGAYEQYF.

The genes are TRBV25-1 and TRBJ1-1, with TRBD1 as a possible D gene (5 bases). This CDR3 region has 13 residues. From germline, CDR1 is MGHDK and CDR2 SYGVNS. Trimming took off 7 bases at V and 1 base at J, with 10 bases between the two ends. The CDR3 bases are TGTGCCAGCAAGTTAACAGGGAACACTGAAGCTTTCTTT. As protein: CASKLTGNTEAFF.

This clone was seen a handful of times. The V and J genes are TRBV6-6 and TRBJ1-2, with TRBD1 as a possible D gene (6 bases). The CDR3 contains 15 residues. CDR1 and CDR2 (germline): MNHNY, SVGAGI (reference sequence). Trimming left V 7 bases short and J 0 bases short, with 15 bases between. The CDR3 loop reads CASTPQGSANYGYTF. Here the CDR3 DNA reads TGTGCCAGCACCCCACAGGGTTCAGCTAACTATGGCTACACCTTC.

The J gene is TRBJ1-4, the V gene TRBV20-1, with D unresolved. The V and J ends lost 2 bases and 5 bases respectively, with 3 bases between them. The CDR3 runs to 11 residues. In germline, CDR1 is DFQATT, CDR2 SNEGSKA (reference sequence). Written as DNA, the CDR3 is TGCAGTGCTAGACTAAATGAAAAACTGTTTTTT. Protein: CSARLNEKLFF.

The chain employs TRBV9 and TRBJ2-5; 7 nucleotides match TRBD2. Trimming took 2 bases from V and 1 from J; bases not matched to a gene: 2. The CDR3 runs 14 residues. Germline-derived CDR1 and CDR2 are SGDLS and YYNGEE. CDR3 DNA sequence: TGTGCCAGCAGCGTTGGGACTACCCAAGAGACCCAGTACTTC. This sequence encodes CASSVGTTQETQYF. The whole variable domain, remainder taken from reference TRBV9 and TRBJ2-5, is DSGVTQTPKHLITATGQRVTLRCSPRSGDLSVYWYQQSLDQGLQFLIQYYNGEERAKGNILERFSAQQFPDLHSELNLSSLELGDSALYFCASSVGTTQETQYFGPGTRLLVL.

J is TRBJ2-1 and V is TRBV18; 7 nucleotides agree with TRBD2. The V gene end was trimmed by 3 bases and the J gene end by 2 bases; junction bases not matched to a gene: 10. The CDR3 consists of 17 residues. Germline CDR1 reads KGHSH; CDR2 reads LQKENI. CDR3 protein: CASSPRLAAITYNEQFF. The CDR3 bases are TGTGCCAGCTCACCGAGGCTAGCGGCCATTACCTACAATGAGCAGTTCTTC.

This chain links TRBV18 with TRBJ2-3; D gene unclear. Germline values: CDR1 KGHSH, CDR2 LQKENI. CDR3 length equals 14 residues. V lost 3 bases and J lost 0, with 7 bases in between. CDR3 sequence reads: CASSPVDSTDTQYF. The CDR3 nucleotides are TGTGCCAGCTCACCCGTTGATAGCACAGATACGCAGTATTTT. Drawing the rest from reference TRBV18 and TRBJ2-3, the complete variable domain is NAGVMQNPRHLVRRRGQEARLRCSPMKGHSHVYWYRQLPEEGLKFMVYLQKENIIDESGMPKERFSAEFPKEGPSILRIQQVVRGDSAAYFCASSPVDSTDTQYFGPGTRLTVL.

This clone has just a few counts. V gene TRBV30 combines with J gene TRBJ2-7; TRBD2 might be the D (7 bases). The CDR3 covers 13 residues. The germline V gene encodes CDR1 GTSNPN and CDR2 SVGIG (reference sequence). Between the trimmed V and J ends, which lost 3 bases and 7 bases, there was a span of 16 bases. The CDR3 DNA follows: TGTGCCTGGAGATTGGGGGGGCGCTGGGAGCAGTACTTC. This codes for CAWRLGGRWEQYF.

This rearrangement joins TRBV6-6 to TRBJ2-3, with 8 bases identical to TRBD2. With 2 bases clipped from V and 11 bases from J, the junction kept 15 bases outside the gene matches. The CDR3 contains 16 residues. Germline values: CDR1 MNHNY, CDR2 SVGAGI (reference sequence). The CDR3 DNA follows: TGTGCCAGCAGTTACCCAACCCGGGGGGGCTCGCATTGGCAGTATTTT. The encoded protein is CASSYPTRGGSHWQYF.

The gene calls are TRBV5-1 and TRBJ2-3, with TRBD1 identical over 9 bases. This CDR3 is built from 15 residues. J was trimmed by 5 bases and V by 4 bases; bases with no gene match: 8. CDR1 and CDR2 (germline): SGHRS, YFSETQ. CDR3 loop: CASSPGQGQGDTQYF. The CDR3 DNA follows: TGCGCCAGCAGCCCTGGACAGGGGCAGGGAGATACGCAGTATTTT.

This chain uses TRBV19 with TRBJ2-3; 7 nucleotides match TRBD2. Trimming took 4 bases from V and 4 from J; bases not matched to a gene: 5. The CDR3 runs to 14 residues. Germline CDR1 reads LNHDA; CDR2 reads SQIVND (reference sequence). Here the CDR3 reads CASSRGGTADTQYF. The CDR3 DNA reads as TGTGCCAGTAGTAGGGGGGGTACCGCAGATACGCAGTATTTT.

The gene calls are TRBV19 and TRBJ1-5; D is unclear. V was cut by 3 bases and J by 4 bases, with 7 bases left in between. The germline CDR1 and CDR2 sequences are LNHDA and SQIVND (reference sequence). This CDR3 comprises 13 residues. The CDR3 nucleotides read TGTGCCAGTAGTATTTCACAGAATCAGCCCCAGCATTTT. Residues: CASSISQNQPQHF.